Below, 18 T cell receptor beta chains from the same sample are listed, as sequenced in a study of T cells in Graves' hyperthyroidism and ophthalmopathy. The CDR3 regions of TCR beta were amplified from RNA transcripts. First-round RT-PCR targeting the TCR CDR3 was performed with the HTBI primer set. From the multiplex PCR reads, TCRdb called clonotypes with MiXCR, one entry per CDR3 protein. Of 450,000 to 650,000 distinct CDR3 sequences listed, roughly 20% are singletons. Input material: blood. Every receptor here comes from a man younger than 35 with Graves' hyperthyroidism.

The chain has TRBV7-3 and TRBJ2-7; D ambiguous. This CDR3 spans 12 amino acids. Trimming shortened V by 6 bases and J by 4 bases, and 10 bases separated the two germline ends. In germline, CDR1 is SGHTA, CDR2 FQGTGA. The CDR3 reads CASRLMGYEQYF. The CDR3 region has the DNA TGTGCCAGCAGGTTGATGGGGTACGAGCAGTACTTC.

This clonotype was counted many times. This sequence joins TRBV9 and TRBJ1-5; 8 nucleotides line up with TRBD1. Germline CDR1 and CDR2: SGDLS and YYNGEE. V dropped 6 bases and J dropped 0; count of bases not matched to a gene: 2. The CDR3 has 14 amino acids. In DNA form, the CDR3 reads TGTGCCAGCAACAGGGGGGATAGCAATCAGCCCCAGCATTTT. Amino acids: CASNRGDSNQPQHF.

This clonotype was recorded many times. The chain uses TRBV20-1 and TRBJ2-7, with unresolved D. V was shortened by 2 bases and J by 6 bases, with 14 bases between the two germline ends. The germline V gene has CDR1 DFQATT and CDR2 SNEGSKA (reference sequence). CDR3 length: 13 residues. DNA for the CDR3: TGCAGTGCTAGATTTCTGCTGTCGGGCGAGCAGTACTTC. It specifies CSARFLLSGEQYF.

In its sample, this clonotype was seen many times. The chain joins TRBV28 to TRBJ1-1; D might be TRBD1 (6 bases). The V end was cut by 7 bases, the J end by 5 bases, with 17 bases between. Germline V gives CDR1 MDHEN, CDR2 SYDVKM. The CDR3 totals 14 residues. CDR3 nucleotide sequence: TGTGCCAGCACCCTAGGGGGGGACTGGACTGAAGCTTTCTTT. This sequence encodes CASTLGGDWTEAFF. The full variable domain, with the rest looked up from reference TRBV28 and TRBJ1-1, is DVKVTQSSRYLVKRTGEKVFLECVQDMDHENMFWYRQDPGLGLRLIYFSYDVKMKEKGDIPEGYSVSREKKERFSLILESASTNQTSMYLCASTLGGDWTEAFFGQGTRLTVV.

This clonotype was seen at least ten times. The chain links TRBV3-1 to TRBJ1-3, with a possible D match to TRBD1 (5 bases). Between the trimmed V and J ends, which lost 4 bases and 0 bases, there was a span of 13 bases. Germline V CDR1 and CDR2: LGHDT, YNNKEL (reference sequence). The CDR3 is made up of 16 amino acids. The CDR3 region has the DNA TGTGCCAGCAGCCTGGGACGGAAAGTCTCTGGAAACACCATATATTTT. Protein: CASSLGRKVSGNTIYF.

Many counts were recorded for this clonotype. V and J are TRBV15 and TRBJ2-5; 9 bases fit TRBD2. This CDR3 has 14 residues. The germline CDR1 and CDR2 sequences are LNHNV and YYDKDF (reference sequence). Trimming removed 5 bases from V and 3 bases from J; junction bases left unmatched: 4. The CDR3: CATSGRLAEETQYF. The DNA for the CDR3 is TGTGCCACCAGCGGAAGACTAGCGGAAGAGACCCAGTACTTC.

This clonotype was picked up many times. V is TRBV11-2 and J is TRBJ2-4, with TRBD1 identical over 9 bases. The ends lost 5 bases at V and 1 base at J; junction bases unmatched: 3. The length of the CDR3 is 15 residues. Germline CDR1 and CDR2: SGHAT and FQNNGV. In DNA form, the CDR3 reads TGTGCCAGCAGCAAAACAGGGGGCGCCAAAAACATTCAGTACTTC. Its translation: CASSKTGGAKNIQYF.

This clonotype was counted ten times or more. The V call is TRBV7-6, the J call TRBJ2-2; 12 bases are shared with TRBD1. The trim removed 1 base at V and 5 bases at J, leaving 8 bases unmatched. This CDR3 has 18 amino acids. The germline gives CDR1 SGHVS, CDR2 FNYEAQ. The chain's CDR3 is CASSLEGTGGRVTGELFF. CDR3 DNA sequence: TGTGCCAGCAGCTTAGAAGGGACAGGGGGCAGAGTGACCGGGGAGCTGTTTTTT.

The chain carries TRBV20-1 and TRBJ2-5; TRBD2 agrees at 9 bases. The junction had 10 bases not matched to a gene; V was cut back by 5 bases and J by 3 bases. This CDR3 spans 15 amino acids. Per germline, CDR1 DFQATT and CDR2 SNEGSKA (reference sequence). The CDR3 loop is CSALPYSGGKETQYF. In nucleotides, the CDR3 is TGCAGTGCTTTACCTTATAGCGGGGGAAAAGAGACCCAGTACTTC.

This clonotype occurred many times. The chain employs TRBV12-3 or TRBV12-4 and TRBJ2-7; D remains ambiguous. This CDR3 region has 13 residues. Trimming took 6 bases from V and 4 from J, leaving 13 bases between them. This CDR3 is CASSPSQVYEQYF. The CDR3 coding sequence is TGTGCCAGCAGCCCCAGCCAGGTTTACGAGCAGTACTTC.

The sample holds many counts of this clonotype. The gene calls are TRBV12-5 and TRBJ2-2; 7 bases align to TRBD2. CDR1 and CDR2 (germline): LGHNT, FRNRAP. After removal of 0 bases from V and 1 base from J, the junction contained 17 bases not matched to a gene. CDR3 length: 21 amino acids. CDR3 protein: CASGLVWLTAQGTMNTGELFF. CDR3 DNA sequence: TGTGCTAGTGGTTTGGTATGGCTTACGGCCCAAGGGACTATGAACACCGGGGAGCTGTTTTTT.

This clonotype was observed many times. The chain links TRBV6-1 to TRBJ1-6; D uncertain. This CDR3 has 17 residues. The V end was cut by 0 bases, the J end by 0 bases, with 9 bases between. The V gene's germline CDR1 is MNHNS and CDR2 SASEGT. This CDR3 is CASSEALPLSYNSPLHF. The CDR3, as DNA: TGTGCCAGCAGTGAAGCGTTACCTCTCTCCTATAATTCACCCCTCCACTTT.

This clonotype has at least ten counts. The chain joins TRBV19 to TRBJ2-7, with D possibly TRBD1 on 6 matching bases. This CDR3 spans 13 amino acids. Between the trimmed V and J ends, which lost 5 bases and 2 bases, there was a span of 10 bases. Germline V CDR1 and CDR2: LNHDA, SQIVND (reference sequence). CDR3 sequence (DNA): TGTGCCAGTAGTGCCGGACAGACCTACGAGCAGTACTTC. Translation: CASSAGQTYEQYF.

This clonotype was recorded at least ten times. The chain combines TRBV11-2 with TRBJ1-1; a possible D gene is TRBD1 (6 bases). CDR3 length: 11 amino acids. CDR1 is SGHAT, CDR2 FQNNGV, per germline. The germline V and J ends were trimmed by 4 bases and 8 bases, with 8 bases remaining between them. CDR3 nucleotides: TGTGCCAGCAGCTGGGGGGCAGAAGCTTTCTTT. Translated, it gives CASSWGAEAFF. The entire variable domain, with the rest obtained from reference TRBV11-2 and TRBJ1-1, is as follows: EAGVAQSPRYKIIEKRQSVAFWCNPISGHATLYWYQQILGQGPKLLIQFQNNGVVDDSQLPKDRFSAERLKGVDSTLKIQPAKLEDSAVYLCASSWGAEAFFGQGTRLTVV.

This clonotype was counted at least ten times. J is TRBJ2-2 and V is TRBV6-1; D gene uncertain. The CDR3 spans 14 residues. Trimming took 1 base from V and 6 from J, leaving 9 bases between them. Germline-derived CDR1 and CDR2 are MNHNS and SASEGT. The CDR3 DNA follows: TGTGCCAGCAGTGAAGGTCTGGTCCCCGGGGAGCTGTTTTTT. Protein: CASSEGLVPGELFF.

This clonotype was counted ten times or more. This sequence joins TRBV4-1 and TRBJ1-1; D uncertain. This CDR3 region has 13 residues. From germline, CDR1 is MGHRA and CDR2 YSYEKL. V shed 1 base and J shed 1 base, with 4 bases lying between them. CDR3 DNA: TGCGCCAGCAGCCAAGTAACGAACACTGAAGCTTTCTTT. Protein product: CASSQVTNTEAFF.

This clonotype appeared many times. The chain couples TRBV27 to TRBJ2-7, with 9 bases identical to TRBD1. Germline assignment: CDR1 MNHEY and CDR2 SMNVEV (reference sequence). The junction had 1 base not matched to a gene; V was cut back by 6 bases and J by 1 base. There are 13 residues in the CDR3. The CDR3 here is CASRQGASYEQYF. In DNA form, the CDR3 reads TGTGCCAGCAGACAGGGGGCATCCTACGAGCAGTACTTC.

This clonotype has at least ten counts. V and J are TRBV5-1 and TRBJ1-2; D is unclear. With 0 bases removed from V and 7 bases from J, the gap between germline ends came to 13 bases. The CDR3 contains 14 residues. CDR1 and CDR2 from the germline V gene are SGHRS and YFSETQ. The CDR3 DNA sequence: TGCGCCAGCAGCTTGGGCGCGGGGAGAGCTGGCTACACCTTC. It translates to CASSLGAGRAGYTF.